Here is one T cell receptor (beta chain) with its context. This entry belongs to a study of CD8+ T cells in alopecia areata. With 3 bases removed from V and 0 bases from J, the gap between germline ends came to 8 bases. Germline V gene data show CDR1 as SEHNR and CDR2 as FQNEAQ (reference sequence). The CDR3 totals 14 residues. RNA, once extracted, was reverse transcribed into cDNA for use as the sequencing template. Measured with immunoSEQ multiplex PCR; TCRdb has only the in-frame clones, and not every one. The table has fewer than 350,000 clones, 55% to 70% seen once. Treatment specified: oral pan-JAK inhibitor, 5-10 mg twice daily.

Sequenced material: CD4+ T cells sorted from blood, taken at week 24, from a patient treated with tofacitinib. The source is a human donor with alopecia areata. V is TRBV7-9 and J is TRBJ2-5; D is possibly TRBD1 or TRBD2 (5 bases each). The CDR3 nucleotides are TGTGCCAGCAGCTTCGGGACGGACCAAGAGACCCAGTACTTC. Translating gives CASSFGTDQETQYF.